This T cell receptor (beta chain) originates from a study of shared clonotypes between healthy human individuals. A word on this clone: The antigen is not known. A read error may account for a junction end that differs from germline.

Regarding the study as a whole: Compared with memory subsets, naive subsets generally had larger estimated richness. Among several donors, about 5% of naive CD4 clonotypes were found in common.

The CDR3 length is 17 residues. From germline, CDR1 is SGHTA and CDR2 FQGNSA. Several immunoSEQ 96-well plates shared each subset's DNA, each plate a replicate. TCRdb keeps only in-frame clones here, not all; method: immunoSEQ multiplex PCR. The sample lists under 650,000 clones; 90% to 96% were seen once. This sequence originates from a woman aged 25 to 45 in good health. Sequencing was done on a sample of naive CD4+ T cells sorted from blood. Subset: CD45RA+ positively selected. The V gene is TRBV7-2, the J gene TRBJ1-2, with D possibly matching TRBD1 (5 bases). The chain's CDR3 is CASSPFQAGTSNYGYTF. CDR3 sequence (DNA): TGTGCCAGCAGCCCCTTCCAGGCAGGGACTTCTAACTATGGCTACACCTTT.